These 22 T cell receptor beta chains were all obtained from the same sample, sequenced in a study of memory CD4+ T cells and cytomegalovirus serostatus (dated by TCRdb to between 2018 and 2021). Libraries were made using the immunoSEQ multiplex PCR assay. TCRdb took over this immuneACCESS table, retaining in-frame rearrangements with V and J assigned. Such tables are incomplete; in checked studies, under half of the missing clones stem from an unresolved V gene, and the remainder is unexplained. This sample comprises under 100,000 clones, about 85% of them detected only once. About 0.72% of the sample belongs to the ten largest clones. A FACSAria II was used to sort memory CD4+ T cells, defined as single viable CD3+CD4+CD8-CD45RO+ cells. The specimen was memory CD4+ T cells from blood. These receptors all come from an adult in good health and CMV-seronegative.

As for this clone: The limits of the CDR3 on the DNA are not certain, so only TCRdb's listed CDR3 is given. The chain has TRBV7-9 and TRBJ1-2; TRBD1, the table's D call, lacks a check against the DNA. Germline-derived CDR1 and CDR2 are SEHNR and FQNEAQ (reference sequence). The CDR3 spans 12 amino acids, including both terminal residues. The CDR3 region is CASSFGQGGYTF.

V usage is TRBV4-3 and J usage is TRBJ2-3, with a possible D match to TRBD2 (6 bases). V lost 1 base and J 5 bases, leaving 19 bases between the germline ends. The CDR3 length is 17 residues. Germline assignment: CDR1 LGHNA and CDR2 YSLEER. DNA of the CDR3: TGCGCCAGCAGCCAAGGTTTGTGGACGGGGGAAGTAGATACGCAGTATTTT. Amino acids: CASSQGLWTGEVDTQYF.

The chain combines TRBV7-2 with TRBJ1-2; TRBD1 matches at 7 bases. The V and J ends lost 5 bases and 6 bases, in that order; junction bases with no gene match: 12. Germline loops: CDR1 SGHTA, CDR2 FQGNSA. This CDR3 contains 15 residues. Written as DNA, the CDR3 is TGTGCCAGCAGCCGGAGGCGAACAGGGGTTGATGGCTACACCTTC. Protein product: CASSRRRTGVDGYTF.

This clone occurred a few times. The chain combines TRBV7-3 with TRBJ2-7; 8 bases agree with TRBD1. Trimming at V came to 1 base and at J to 0 bases, leaving 2 bases not matched to a gene. The germline CDR1 and CDR2 sequences are SGHTA and FQGTGA. The CDR3 consists of 15 residues. For the CDR3, the DNA is TGTGCCAGCAGCTTAAATACAGGGGGCTCCTACGAGCAGTACTTC. Protein product: CASSLNTGGSYEQYF.

This chain joins TRBV11-2 and TRBJ2-7; D perhaps matches TRBD2 (7 bases). Germline CDR1 and CDR2: SGHAT and FQNNGV. V dropped 1 base and J dropped 7 bases, with 17 bases sitting between them. The CDR3 spans 15 residues. The CDR3 reads CASSLVQGGGGEQYF. For the CDR3, the DNA is TGTGCCAGCAGCTTAGTACAGGGCGGGGGTGGAGAGCAGTACTTC.

The chain joins TRBV5-1 to TRBJ2-1; 10 nucleotides agree with TRBD2. Trimming at V came to 3 bases and at J to 5 bases, leaving 2 bases not matched to a gene. Germline V CDR1 and CDR2: SGHRS, YFSETQ. This CDR3 comprises 14 residues. The CDR3 reads CASSWSGGDNEQFF. The CDR3 coding sequence is TGCGCCAGCAGCTGGAGCGGGGGGGACAATGAGCAGTTCTTC.

The chain carries TRBV29-1 and TRBJ2-1; 10 bases line up with TRBD2. This CDR3 has 13 residues. V trimming: 3 bases; J trimming: 4 bases; junction bases outside the gene matches: 0. Per the germline V gene, CDR1 is SQVTM and CDR2 is ANQGSEA. In nucleotides, the CDR3 is TGCAGCGTTGATAGCGGGGGGTACAATGAGCAGTTCTTC. This encodes CSVDSGGYNEQFF.

This clone was counted between two and nine times. The chain is built from TRBV30 and TRBJ1-1; D is unclear. Trimming pared 1 base from V and 10 bases from J, leaving 13 bases between. The length of the CDR3 is 12 residues. Germline loops: CDR1 GTSNPN, CDR2 SVGIG (reference sequence). DNA for the CDR3: TGTGCCTGGAGTGCCGCTCGGGGTCGAGCTTTCTTT. Amino acids: CAWSAARGRAFF.

In regard to this clone: This same CDR3 is encoded by further DNA sequences in the sample. V gene TRBV9 combines with J gene TRBJ1-1; D remains ambiguous. There are 13 residues in the CDR3. In germline, CDR1 is SGDLS, CDR2 YYNGEE. Between the trimmed V and J ends, which lost 0 bases and 0 bases, there was a span of 3 bases. The CDR3 coding sequence is TGTGCCAGCAGCGTAGACATGAACACTGAAGCTTTCTTT. Amino acid sequence: CASSVDMNTEAFF.

The J gene is TRBJ2-5, the V gene TRBV7-8; the D is unclear. The CDR3 runs 11 residues. V lost 7 bases and J 5 bases, leaving 8 bases between the germline ends. CDR1 and CDR2 from the germline V gene are SGHVS and FQNEAQ. CDR3 sequence: CASTPSETQYF. The CDR3 DNA sequence: TGTGCCAGCACGCCCTCGGAGACCCAGTACTTC.

This rearrangement joins TRBV7-9 to TRBJ2-7; D is perhaps TRBD1 or TRBD2 (6 bases each). The ends were cut back, 5 bases at V and 7 bases at J, with 21 bases in the middle. The CDR3 runs to 15 residues. Germline CDR1 SEHNR, CDR2 FQNEAQ (reference sequence). The DNA for the CDR3 is TGTGCCAGCAGCCCCGACAGGAGGGGGAGAAAGGAGCAGTACTTC. Encoded protein: CASSPDRRGRKEQYF. The variable domain in full, with the rest retrieved from reference TRBV7-9 and TRBJ2-7, is DTGVSQNPRHKITKRGQNVTFRCDPISEHNRLYWYRQTLGQGPEFLTYFQNEAQLEKSRLLSDRFSAERPKGSFSTLEIQRTEQGDSAMYLCASSPDRRGRKEQYFGPGTRLTVT.

The genes are TRBV30 and TRBJ2-7, with D unclear. The CDR3 covers 12 residues. Per germline, CDR1 GTSNPN and CDR2 SVGIG (reference sequence). V was pared by 0 bases and J by 2 bases, with 5 bases between. The CDR3 region has the DNA TGTGCCTGGAGTGTAACAGCCTACGAGCAGTACTTC. Translation gives CAWSVTAYEQYF.

This chain joins TRBV6-1 and TRBJ2-7; no firm D call. The V gene lost 6 bases and the J gene lost 2 bases, with 11 bases spanning the gap. Germline V gene data show CDR1 as MNHNS and CDR2 as SASEGT. This CDR3 contains 13 residues. The CDR3 spells CASRLGQTYEQYF. The CDR3, as DNA: TGTGCCAGCAGGCTCGGCCAGACCTACGAGCAGTACTTC.

The chain has TRBV18 and TRBJ1-4, with 7 positions matching TRBD1. The CDR3 covers 14 residues. Germline CDR1 KGHSH, CDR2 LQKENI. The junction had 4 bases not matched to a gene; V was cut back by 2 bases and J by 7 bases. The CDR3 loop is CASSPATGPEKLFF. The CDR3 DNA follows: TGTGCCAGCTCACCAGCGACAGGGCCTGAAAAACTGTTTTTT.

The CDR3 reads CASSLVSQSYGYTF. In DNA, the CDR3 is TGTGCCAGCAGCTTGGTGTCCCAGTCCTATGGCTACACCTTC. The V call is TRBV5-6, the J call TRBJ1-2; D unresolved. V was cut by 0 bases and J by 4 bases, with 10 bases left in between. The CDR3 length is 14 residues. Per the germline V gene, CDR1 is SGHDT and CDR2 is YYEEEE.

The chain couples TRBV19 to TRBJ1-1; 12 nucleotides line up with TRBD1. Germline lookup yields CDR1 LNHDA and CDR2 SQIVND (reference sequence). The length of the CDR3 is 14 residues. V lost 7 bases to trimming and J lost 5 bases; unmatched junction nucleotides: 5. CDR3 sequence: CASKGQGAGTEAFF. The CDR3 nucleotides read TGTGCCAGTAAGGGACAGGGGGCTGGGACTGAAGCTTTCTTT.

This clone has just one count. The J gene is TRBJ1-1, the V gene TRBV7-2, with no clear D. Germline assignment: CDR1 SGHTA and CDR2 FQGNSA. The CDR3 covers 13 residues. The ends were cut back, 2 bases at V and 3 bases at J, with 7 bases in the middle. The CDR3 protein is CASSLNTDTEAFF. CDR3 nucleotides: TGTGCCAGCAGCTTAAACACCGACACTGAAGCTTTCTTT.

V and J are TRBV2 and TRBJ2-3; D possibly matches TRBD1 or TRBD2 (5 bases each). CDR1 and CDR2 (germline): SNHLY, FYNNEI. With 4 bases removed from V and 4 bases from J, the gap between germline ends came to 15 bases. The CDR3 length is 15 residues. In nucleotides, the CDR3 is TGTGCCAGCAGTGCTCGACCCCGGGGCGCAGATACGCAGTATTTT. Its protein is CASSARPRGADTQYF. The full variable domain, with the rest looked up from reference TRBV2 and TRBJ2-3, is EPEVTQTPSHQVTQMGQEVILRCVPISNHLYFYWYRQILGQKVEFLVSFYNNEISEKSEIFDDQFSVERPDGSNFTLKIRSTKLEDSAMYFCASSARPRGADTQYFGPGTRLTVL.

The chain has TRBV5-1 and TRBJ2-1; 10 bases are a match to TRBD1. The J segment lost 7 bases and the V segment lost 4 bases, leaving 5 bases of the junction unmatched. Germline lookup yields CDR1 SGHRS and CDR2 YFSETQ. This CDR3 has 14 residues. CDR3 sequence (DNA): TGCGCCAGCAGCGAGGGACAGGGGCGGAATGAGCAGTTCTTC. Its translation: CASSEGQGRNEQFF.

The rearrangement joins TRBV5-1 to TRBJ1-1; 8 positions match TRBD1. V was pared by 3 bases and J by 1 base, with 5 bases of the junction left unmatched. In germline, CDR1 is SGHRS, CDR2 YFSETQ. The CDR3 has 15 residues. The CDR3 loop is CASSWVGQGNTEAFF. CDR3 nucleotide sequence: TGCGCCAGCAGCTGGGTCGGACAGGGGAACACTGAAGCTTTCTTT.

The gene calls are TRBV5-1 and TRBJ2-7, with D unclear. CDR1 is SGHRS and CDR2 is YFSETQ in the germline V gene. V was pared by 0 bases and J by 0 bases, with 19 bases between. The CDR3 is 18 amino acids. DNA for the CDR3: TGCGCCAGCAGCTTGGACGGCCATTGGCCGTTAGCCTCCTACGAGCAGTACTTC. Protein sequence: CASSLDGHWPLASYEQYF.

The gene calls are TRBV7-9 and TRBJ2-2; TRBD1 matches at 10 bases. The CDR3 is 17 residues long. The germline gives CDR1 SEHNR, CDR2 FQNEAQ (reference sequence). V lost 3 bases, J lost 4 bases, and 8 bases stayed unmatched. CDR3 in amino acids: CASSFSGDRGGTGELFF. CDR3 bases: TGTGCCAGCAGCTTTTCCGGGGACAGGGGAGGCACCGGGGAGCTGTTTTTT.